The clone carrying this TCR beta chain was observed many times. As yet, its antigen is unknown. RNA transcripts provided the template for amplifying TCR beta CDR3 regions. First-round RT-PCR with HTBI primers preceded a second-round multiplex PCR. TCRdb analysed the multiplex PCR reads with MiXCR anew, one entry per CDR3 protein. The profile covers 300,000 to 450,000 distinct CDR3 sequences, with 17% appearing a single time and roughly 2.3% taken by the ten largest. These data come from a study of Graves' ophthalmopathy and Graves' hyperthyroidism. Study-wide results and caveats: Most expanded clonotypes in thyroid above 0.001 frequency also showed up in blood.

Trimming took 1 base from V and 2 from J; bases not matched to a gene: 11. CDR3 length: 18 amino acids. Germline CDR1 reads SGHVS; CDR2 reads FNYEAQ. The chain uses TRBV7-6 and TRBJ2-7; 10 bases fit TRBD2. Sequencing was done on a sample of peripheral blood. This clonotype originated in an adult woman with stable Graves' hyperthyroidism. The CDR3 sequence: CASSLEASLAGDTYEQYF. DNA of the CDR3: TGTGCCAGCAGCTTAGAGGCCTCTCTAGCGGGGGACACCTACGAGCAGTACTTC.